The clone carrying this T cell receptor (beta chain) was seen a few times. This sample was taken from a study of blood T cells in healthy people across ages. It was with a sample-barcoded 5' primer and a J-beta primer mix that a second PCR of roughly 7 to 12 cycles was run. TCRdb ran MiXCR on the 5' RACE reads and lists one entry per CDR3 protein. The table has around 1,500,000 distinct CDR3 sequences, about 43% seen once. CDR1 is MNHNY and CDR2 is SVGAGI in the germline V gene (reference sequence). The CDR3 consists of 17 residues. After removal of 2 bases from V and 3 bases from J, the junction contained 6 bases not matched to a gene.

The V call is TRBV6-6, the J call TRBJ2-3; 12 bases fit TRBD2. This sequence was found in a woman between 18 and 30 years old in good health. The sample comprised blood. In DNA, the CDR3 is TGTGCCAGCAGTTACGGTGGACTAGCGGGGAAAACAGATACGCAGTATTTT. It yields the protein CASSYGGLAGKTDTQYF.